Listed below are T cell receptor beta chains from one sample, sequenced in a study of shared clonotypes between healthy human individuals. Assay: immunoSEQ multiplex PCR; the TCRdb copy retains only in-frame clones and omits some. Found here are around 1.4 million clones, roughly 98.5% of them singletons; the top ten hold approximately 0.38%. What was sequenced was naive CD4+ T cells sorted from blood. These receptors came from a young man in good health. The CDR3 runs from the conserved cysteine through the conserved F or W. The D gene is left open where the match is weak. Clone size is shown for a subset of rows, as once, few, many or a class of expanded clone.

j_call,d_call,clone_size,v_call,cdr3_aa,cdr3_nt
TRBJ2-3,TRBD1,-,TRBV5-4,CASSLALVPGQGATQYF,TGTGCCAGCAGCTTGGCCCTAGTCCCGGGACAGGGGGCTACGCAGTATTTT
TRBJ2-1,TRBD2,-,TRBV6-1,CATRGAGELREQFF,TGTGCCACAAGGGGAGCGGGAGAGCTTCGCGAGCAGTTCTTC
TRBJ2-7,TRBD1,-,TRBV5-4,CASSSRTGSYEQYF,TGTGCCAGCAGCTCCAGGACAGGGTCCTACGAGCAGTACTTC
TRBJ2-2,TRBD2,-,TRBV5-1,CASSLDGRFGNTGELFF,TGCGCCAGCAGCTTGGACGGGAGGTTCGGGAACACCGGGGAGCTGTTTTTT
TRBJ2-7,TRBD1,-,TRBV6-1,CASIAGGNEDEQYF,TGTGCCAGCATCGCAGGGGGCAACGAGGACGAGCAGTACTTC
TRBJ2-1,TRBD2,-,TRBV5-1,CASSGRGTSGSLYNEQFF,TGCGCCAGCAGCGGGCGAGGGACTAGCGGGAGTTTGTACAATGAGCAGTTCTTC
TRBJ2-3,-,-,TRBV20-1,CSASQSDTQYF,TGCAGTGCTAGTCAGTCGGATACGCAGTATTTT
TRBJ2-2,-,-,TRBV11-2,CASRTLGRRELFF,TGTGCCAGCAGAACCCTCGGGCGGCGGGAGCTGTTTTTT
TRBJ2-7,-,once,TRBV27,CASKMDRSSYEQYF,TGTGCCAGCAAAATGGACAGAAGCTCCTACGAGCAGTACTTC
TRBJ2-7,-,once,TRBV6-1,CASSEAPAYEQYF,TGTGCCAGCAGTGAAGCCCCAGCCTACGAGCAGTACTTC
TRBJ1-4,TRBD1,-,TRBV11-2,CASSPRPRGWEKLFF,TGTGCCAGCAGTCCCAGGCCCAGGGGGTGGGAAAAACTGTTTTTT
TRBJ2-2,TRBD2,-,TRBV5-4,CASRQGLAGGGELFF,TGTGCCAGCAGGCAGGGACTAGCGGGAGGAGGGGAGCTGTTTTTT
TRBJ2-1,-,-,TRBV25-1,CASSRDGNEQFF,TGTGCCAGCAGTAGGGACGGTAATGAGCAGTTCTTC
TRBJ2-2,TRBD2,once,TRBV5-1,CASSSGLAGVITGELFF,TGCGCCAGCAGCTCCGGACTAGCGGGAGTTATCACCGGGGAGCTGTTTTTT
TRBJ1-1,-,once,TRBV15,CATSRDAGWTEAFF,TGTGCCACCAGCAGAGATGCAGGGTGGACTGAAGCTTTCTTT
TRBJ2-5,TRBD2,-,TRBV19,CASRPGGSETQYF,TGTGCCAGTAGACCTGGCGGGAGTGAGACCCAGTACTTC
TRBJ1-2,TRBD1,-,TRBV28,CASRTGTDDYGYTF,TGTGCCAGCAGAACCGGGACAGACGACTATGGCTACACCTTC
TRBJ2-7,-,-,TRBV15,CATSRDLGDYEQYF,TGTGCCACCAGCAGAGATTTAGGGGACTACGAGCAGTACTTC
TRBJ2-5,-,-,TRBV29-1,CSVVGGRDRQETQYF,TGCAGCGTTGTGGGGGGCCGGGACAGACAAGAGACCCAGTACTTC
TRBJ2-3,-,-,TRBV7-9,CASSLSGAGTDTQYF,TGTGCCAGCAGCTTATCAGGGGCGGGCACAGATACGCAGTATTTT
TRBJ2-7,TRBD1,-,TRBV2,CASSDRTGGWYEQYF,TGTGCCAGCAGTGATCGAACAGGGGGCTGGTACGAGCAGTACTTC
TRBJ2-7,-,-,TRBV28,CASSLGGPPYEQYF,TGTGCCAGCAGTTTAGGAGGGCCCCCCTACGAGCAGTACTTC
TRBJ1-2,TRBD1,-,TRBV5-1,CASSAGGQGSIYGYTF,TGCGCCAGCAGCGCCGGAGGACAGGGGTCGATATATGGCTACACCTTC
TRBJ2-5,-,-,TRBV2,CAGASLTGQETQYF,TGTGCCGGGGCCTCATTGACGGGACAAGAGACCCAGTACTTC
TRBJ2-7,-,-,TRBV28,CASLNLGGSYEQYF,TGTGCCAGCCTCAATCTAGGCGGTTCCTACGAGCAGTACTTC
TRBJ1-2,-,-,TRBV5-1,CASSLDGIRNYGYTF,TGCGCCAGCAGCTTGGACGGAATACGAAACTATGGCTACACCTTC
TRBJ2-7,-,-,TRBV7-9,CASSLELGPQYF,TGTGCCAGCAGCTTAGAGTTAGGACCCCAGTACTTC
TRBJ1-3,-,-,TRBV30,CALFGLSGNTIYF,TGTGCCCTATTCGGGTTGTCTGGAAACACCATATATTTT
TRBJ2-1,-,-,TRBV30,CAWNPPAWANNEQFF,TGTGCCTGGAACCCTCCGGCGTGGGCAAACAATGAGCAGTTCTTC
TRBJ2-7,TRBD2,-,TRBV11-2,CASSIAGTYEQYF,TGTGCCAGCAGTATAGCGGGGACCTACGAGCAGTACTTC
TRBJ2-7,-,once,TRBV11-1,CASSLGQGNYEQYF,TGTGCCAGCAGCTTGGGTCAGGGAAACTACGAGCAGTACTTC
TRBJ2-5,TRBD2,-,TRBV19,CASSLSRTSGIYETQYF,TGTGCCAGTAGTCTTTCTCGGACTAGCGGGATCTATGAGACCCAGTACTTC